The TCR beta chain described here comes from a study of identical twins. Germline CDR1 SEHNR, CDR2 FQNEAQ (reference sequence). V was clipped by 4 bases and J by 2 bases, with 14 bases between them. The CDR3 covers 15 residues. This clonotype showed up many times. TCRdb reanalysed the 5' RACE reads using MiXCR and keeps one entry per CDR3 protein. This sample has approximately 600,000 distinct CDR3 sequences, with 7.5% to 10% found just once. The data were also submitted as part of a second study, on yellow fever vaccine responses in identical twins.

This TCR derives from a woman under 30 in good health. Sequencing input: PBMCs. The chain uses TRBV7-9 and TRBJ1-2, with D possibly TRBD1 on 6 matching bases. Written as DNA, the CDR3 is TGTGCCAGCAGCTGGAGGGGGGCGGAAAACTATGGCTACACCTTC. The encoded protein is CASSWRGAENYGYTF.